This passage covers 8 T cell receptor beta chains from one sample sequenced in a study of blood T cells in healthy people across ages. With a J-beta primer mix and a sample-barcoded 5' primer, a second PCR ran about 7 to 12 cycles. TCRdb re-analysed the 5' RACE reads in MiXCR, keeping a single row per CDR3 protein. The sample has some 750,000 distinct CDR3 sequences, about 20% seen once. The specimen was blood. The source is a man in his 70s in good health.

In this sample, this clonotype turned up a few times. The J gene is TRBJ1-3, the V gene TRBV29-1; D might be TRBD1 (5 bases). There are 12 residues in the CDR3. Germline V gene data show CDR1 as SQVTM and CDR2 as ANQGSEA. The CDR3 DNA reads TGCCGCGCCCCCGGGGCCGGAAACACCATATATTTT. It encodes CRAPGAGNTIYF.

This clonotype was picked up a small number of times. This chain joins TRBV20-1 and TRBJ2-5, with a possible D match to TRBD1 (6 bases). The CDR3 runs to 13 residues. Trimming pared 3 bases from V and 5 bases from J, leaving 13 bases between. Germline CDR1 DFQATT, CDR2 SNEGSKA (reference sequence). The CDR3 region is CSASQGTFETQYF. The CDR3 DNA reads TGCAGTGCTAGTCAGGGGACATTCGAGACCCAGTACTTC.

In its sample, this clonotype was seen a few times. The chain links TRBV6-5 to TRBJ2-3; TRBD2 is a possible D gene (6 bases). This CDR3 has 16 amino acids. The germline gives CDR1 MNHEY, CDR2 SVGAGI. Trimming stripped 6 bases from V and 2 bases from J, with 18 bases between. The CDR3 protein is CASSPTLGGVTDTQYF. The CDR3 nucleotides are TGTGCCAGCAGCCCCACTTTGGGGGGAGTCACAGATACGCAGTATTTT.

The rearrangement joins TRBV24-1 to TRBJ2-3; 8 positions match TRBD2. The germline gives CDR1 KGHDR, CDR2 SFDVKD. The CDR3 is 15 residues long. Trimming removed 5 bases from V and 2 bases from J; junction bases left unmatched: 5. DNA for the CDR3: TGTGCCACCAGTGGCCTAGCGGGCGTCACAGATACGCAGTATTTT. Its translation is CATSGLAGVTDTQYF.

This clonotype was observed once. The chain uses TRBV7-2 and TRBJ2-4; D call uncertain. The germline V gene has CDR1 SGHTA and CDR2 FQGNSA. V gave up 3 bases and J gave up 6 bases, with 6 bases separating them. CDR3 size: 12 residues. The CDR3 region has the DNA TGTGCCAGCAGCTTTCAACGAAACATTCAGTACTTC. Translating it yields CASSFQRNIQYF.

V and J are TRBV28 and TRBJ2-3; TRBD2 agrees at 10 bases. J gave up 0 bases and V 6 bases, and 12 bases lay outside the gene matches. Germline values: CDR1 MDHEN, CDR2 SYDVKM. CDR3 length: 18 residues. The DNA for the CDR3 is TGTGCCAGCAGCCGTTTATATAGCGGGGGGATTAGCACAGATACGCAGTATTTT. This codes for CASSRLYSGGISTDTQYF.

This chain connects TRBV7-9 to TRBJ2-6; maybe TRBD2 (6 bases). With 0 bases removed from V and 2 bases from J, the gap between germline ends came to 8 bases. CDR3 length: 16 amino acids. Per the germline V gene, CDR1 is SEHNR and CDR2 is FQNEAQ (reference sequence). The CDR3 bases are TGTGCCAGCAGCTTAGCGTCGGGGGCTGGGGCCAACGTCCTGACTTTC. This sequence encodes CASSLASGAGANVLTF.

With regard to this clonotype: A read error may be the cause here, since a much bigger clone is one base away. The V gene is TRBV27, the J gene TRBJ2-3; D is perhaps TRBD1 (5 bases). This CDR3 contains 14 residues. Per the germline V gene, CDR1 is MNHEY and CDR2 is SMNVEV (reference sequence). CDR3: CASSLDLFTGTQYF. The CDR3 DNA is TGTGCCAGCAGTTTAGATCTCTTCACAGGTACGCAGTATTTT.